This paragraph reports one T cell receptor (beta chain). As yet, its antigen is unknown. This entry is derived from a study of OX40 agonist ivuxolimab in advanced cancers. Germline V CDR1 and CDR2: SGHTA, FQGNSA. The CDR3 has 12 residues. Trimming left V 5 bases short and J 7 bases short, with 9 bases between. The data were produced by immunoSEQ multiplex PCR, yet TCRdb's version contains in-frame clones alone and is incomplete. The sample includes around 80,000 clones, 84% seen only once; the top ten take under 3.5%. Study conclusions and caveats: In the 0.1 to 3.0 mg/kg range, CD4+ and CD8+ blood T cells had expanded clonally by week 6. It was not determined which antigens were specifically recognized by the peripheral T cells that had undergone clonal expansion.

This clonotype was sampled from an adult with an advanced solid tumor such as melanoma, head and neck, liver or kidney cancer. The chain has TRBV7-2 and TRBJ1-5; TRBD1 is a possible D gene (5 bases). Sequences were derived from CD4+ or CD8+ T cells sorted from blood, sampled in a trial of the OX40 agonist ivuxolimab. The CDR3 reads CASSPAGQPQHF. In DNA form, the CDR3 reads TGTGCCAGCAGCCCTGCAGGGCAGCCCCAGCATTTT.